This T cell receptor (beta chain) was identified during a study of T cell repertoires in cytomegalovirus infection. In TCRdb, the reads were re-called with MiXCR into one record per CDR3 protein. The top ten clones hold around 3% of a sample with some 700,000 distinct CDR3 sequences, roughly a third of them seen once. CDR3 length: 14 amino acids. Trimming cost V 10 bases and J 0 bases, with 16 bases left between them. Germline CDR1 is SEHNR and CDR2 is FQNEAQ (reference sequence). The chain has TRBV7-9 and TRBJ2-7; D is unclear. The sequencing input was PBMCs. This clonotype was sampled from a human donor in good health (CMV status not recorded). Some clones in this sample may be carry-over from other donors' samples. The CDR3 spells CATSTEGSSYEQYF. CDR3 bases: TGTGCCACGTCTACGGAAGGTAGCTCCTACGAGCAGTACTTC.